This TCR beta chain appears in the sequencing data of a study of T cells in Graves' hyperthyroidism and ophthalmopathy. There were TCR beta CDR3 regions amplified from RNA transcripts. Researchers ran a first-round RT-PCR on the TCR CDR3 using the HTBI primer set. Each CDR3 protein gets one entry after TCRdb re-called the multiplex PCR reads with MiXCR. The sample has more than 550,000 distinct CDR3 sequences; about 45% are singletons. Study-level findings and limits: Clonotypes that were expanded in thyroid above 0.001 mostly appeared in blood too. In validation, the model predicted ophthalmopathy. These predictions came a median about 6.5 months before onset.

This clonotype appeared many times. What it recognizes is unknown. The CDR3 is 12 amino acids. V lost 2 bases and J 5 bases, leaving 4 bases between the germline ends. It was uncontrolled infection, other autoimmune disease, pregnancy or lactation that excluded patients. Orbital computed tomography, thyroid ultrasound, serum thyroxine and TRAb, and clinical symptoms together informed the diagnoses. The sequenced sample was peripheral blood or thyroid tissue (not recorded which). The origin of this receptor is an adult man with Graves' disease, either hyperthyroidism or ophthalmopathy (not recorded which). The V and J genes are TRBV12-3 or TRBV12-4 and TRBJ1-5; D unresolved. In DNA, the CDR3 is TGTGCCAGCAGTTTACTGGATCAGCCCCAGCATTTT. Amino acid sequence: CASSLLDQPQHF.